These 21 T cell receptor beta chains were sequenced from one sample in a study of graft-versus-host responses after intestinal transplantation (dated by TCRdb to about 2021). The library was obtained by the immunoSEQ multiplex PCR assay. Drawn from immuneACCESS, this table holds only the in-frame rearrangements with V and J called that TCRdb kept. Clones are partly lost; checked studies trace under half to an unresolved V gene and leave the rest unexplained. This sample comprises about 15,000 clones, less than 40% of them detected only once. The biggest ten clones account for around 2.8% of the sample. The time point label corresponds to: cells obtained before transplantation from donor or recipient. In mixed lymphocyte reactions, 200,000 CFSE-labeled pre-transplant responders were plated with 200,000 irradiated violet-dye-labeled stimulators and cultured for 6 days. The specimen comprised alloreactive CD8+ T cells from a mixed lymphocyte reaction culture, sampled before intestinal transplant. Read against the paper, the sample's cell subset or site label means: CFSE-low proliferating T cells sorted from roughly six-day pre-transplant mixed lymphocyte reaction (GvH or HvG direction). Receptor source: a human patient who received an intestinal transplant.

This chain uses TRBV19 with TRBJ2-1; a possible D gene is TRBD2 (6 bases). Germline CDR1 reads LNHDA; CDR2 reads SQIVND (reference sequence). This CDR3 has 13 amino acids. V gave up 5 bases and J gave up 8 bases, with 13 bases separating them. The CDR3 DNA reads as TGTGCCAGTAGTTTCGGACTATCATATGAGCAGTTCTTC. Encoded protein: CASSFGLSYEQFF.

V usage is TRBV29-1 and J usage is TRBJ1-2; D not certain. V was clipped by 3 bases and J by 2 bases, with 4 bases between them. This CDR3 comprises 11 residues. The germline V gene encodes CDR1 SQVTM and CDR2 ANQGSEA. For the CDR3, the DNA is TGCAGCGTTGAGTGGAACTATGGCTACACCTTC. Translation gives CSVEWNYGYTF. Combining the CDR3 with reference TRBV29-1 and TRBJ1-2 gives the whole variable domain SAVISQKPSRDICQRGTSLTIQCQVDSQVTMMFWYRQQPGQSLTLIATANQGSEATYESGFVIDKFPISRPNLTFSTLTVSNMSPEDSSIYLCSVEWNYGYTFGSGTRLTVV.

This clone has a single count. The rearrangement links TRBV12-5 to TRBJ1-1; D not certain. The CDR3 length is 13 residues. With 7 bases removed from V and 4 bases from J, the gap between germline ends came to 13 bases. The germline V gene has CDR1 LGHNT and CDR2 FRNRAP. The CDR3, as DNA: TGTGCTAGTGTGCGCTGGCGGGGCACTGAAGCTTTCTTT. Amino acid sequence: CASVRWRGTEAFF.

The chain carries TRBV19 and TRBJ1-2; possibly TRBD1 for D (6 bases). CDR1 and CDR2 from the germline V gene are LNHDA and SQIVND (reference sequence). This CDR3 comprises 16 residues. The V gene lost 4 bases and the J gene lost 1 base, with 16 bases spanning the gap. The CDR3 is CASSSFPDRLNYGYTF. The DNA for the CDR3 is TGTGCCAGTAGTAGCTTTCCGGACAGACTTAACTATGGCTACACCTTC.

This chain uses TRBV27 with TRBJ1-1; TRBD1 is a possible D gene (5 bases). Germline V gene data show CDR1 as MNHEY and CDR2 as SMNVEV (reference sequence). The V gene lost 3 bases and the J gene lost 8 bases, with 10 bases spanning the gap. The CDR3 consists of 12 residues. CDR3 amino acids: CASSFGTGEAFF. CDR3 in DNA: TGTGCCAGCAGTTTTGGAACAGGAGAAGCTTTCTTT.

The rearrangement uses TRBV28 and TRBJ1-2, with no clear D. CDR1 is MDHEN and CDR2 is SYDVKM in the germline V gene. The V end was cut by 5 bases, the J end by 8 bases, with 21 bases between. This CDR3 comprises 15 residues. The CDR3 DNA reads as TGTGCCAGCAGTCCCTCAACGGAGAGGGCGGACGGCTACACCTTC. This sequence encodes CASSPSTERADGYTF.

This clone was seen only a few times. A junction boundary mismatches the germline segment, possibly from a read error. CDR3 DNA: TGCGCCAGCAGCCACACAACAGGGGACACAGATACGCAGTATTTT. It codes for CASSHTTGDTDTQYF. The chain employs TRBV7-3 and TRBJ2-3; TRBD1 matches 7 bases. Germline CDR1 SGHTA, CDR2 FQGTGA. This CDR3 has 15 residues.

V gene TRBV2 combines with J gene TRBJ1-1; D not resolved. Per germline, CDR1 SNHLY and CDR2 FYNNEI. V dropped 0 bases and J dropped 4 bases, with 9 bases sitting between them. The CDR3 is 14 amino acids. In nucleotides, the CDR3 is TGTGCCAGCAGTGAAGCAGGTCTTTTCACTGAAGCTTTCTTT. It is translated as CASSEAGLFTEAFF.

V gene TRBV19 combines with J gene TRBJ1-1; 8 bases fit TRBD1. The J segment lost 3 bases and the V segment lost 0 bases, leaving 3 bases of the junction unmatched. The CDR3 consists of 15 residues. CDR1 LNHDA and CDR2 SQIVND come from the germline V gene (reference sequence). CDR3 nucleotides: TGTGCCAGTAGTATAGAGGACAGGGAGGACACTGAAGCTTTCTTT. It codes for CASSIEDREDTEAFF.

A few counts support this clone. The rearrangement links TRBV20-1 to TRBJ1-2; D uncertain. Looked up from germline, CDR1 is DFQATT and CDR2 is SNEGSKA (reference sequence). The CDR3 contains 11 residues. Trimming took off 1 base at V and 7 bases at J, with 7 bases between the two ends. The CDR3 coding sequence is TGCAGTGCTAGAGGTTGGGTTGGCTACACCTTC. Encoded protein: CSARGWVGYTF.

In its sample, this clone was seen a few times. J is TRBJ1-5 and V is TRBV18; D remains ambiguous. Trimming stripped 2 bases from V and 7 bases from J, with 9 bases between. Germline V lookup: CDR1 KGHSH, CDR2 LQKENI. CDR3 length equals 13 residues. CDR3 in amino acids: CASSPRRVQPQHF. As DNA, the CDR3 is TGTGCCAGCTCACCAAGGAGGGTGCAGCCCCAGCATTTT. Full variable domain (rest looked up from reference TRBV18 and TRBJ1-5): NAGVMQNPRHLVRRRGQEARLRCSPMKGHSHVYWYRQLPEEGLKFMVYLQKENIIDESGMPKERFSAEFPKEGPSILRIQQVVRGDSAAYFCASSPRRVQPQHFGDGTRLSIL.

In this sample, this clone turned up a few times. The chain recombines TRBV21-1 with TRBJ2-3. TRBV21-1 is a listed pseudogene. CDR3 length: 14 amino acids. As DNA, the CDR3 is TGTGCCAGCAGCAAAGTGCTTTACACAGATACGCAGTATTTT. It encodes CASSKVLYTDTQYF.

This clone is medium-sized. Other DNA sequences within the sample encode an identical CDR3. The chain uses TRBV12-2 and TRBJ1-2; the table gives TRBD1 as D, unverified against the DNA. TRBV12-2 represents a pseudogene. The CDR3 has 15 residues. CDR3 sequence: CASRLAGTANYGYTF. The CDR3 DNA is TGTGCAAGTCGCTTAGCTGGGACAGCTAACTATGGCTACACCTTC.

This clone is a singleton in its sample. The DNA of the CDR3 is TGTGCCAGCAGTGAAAAAGGGCCTAACACCGGGGAGCTGTTTTTT. This encodes CASSEKGPNTGELFF. The chain carries TRBV2 and TRBJ2-2; D gene uncertain. Germline CDR1 SNHLY, CDR2 FYNNEI. This CDR3 spans 15 amino acids. The V end lost 2 bases, the J end lost 2 bases, and 9 bases lay between the germline ends.

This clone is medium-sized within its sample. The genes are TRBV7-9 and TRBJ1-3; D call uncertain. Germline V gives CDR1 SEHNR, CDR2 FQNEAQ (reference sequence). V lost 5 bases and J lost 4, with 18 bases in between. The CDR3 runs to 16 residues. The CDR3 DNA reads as TGTGCCAGCAGCGTGGTGCCATCCGTCGGGGGAAACACCATATATTTT. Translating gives CASSVVPSVGGNTIYF.

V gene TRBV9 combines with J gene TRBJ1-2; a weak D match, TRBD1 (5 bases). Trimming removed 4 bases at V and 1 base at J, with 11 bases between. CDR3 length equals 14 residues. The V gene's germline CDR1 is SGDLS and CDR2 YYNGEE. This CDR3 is CASSPGTVNYGYTF. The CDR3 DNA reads TGTGCCAGCAGCCCCGGGACGGTTAACTATGGCTACACCTTC.

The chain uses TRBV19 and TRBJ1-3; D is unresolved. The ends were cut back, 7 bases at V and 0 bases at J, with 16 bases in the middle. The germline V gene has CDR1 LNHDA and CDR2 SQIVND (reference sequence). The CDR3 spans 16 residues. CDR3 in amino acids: CASTPPRGSSGNTIYF. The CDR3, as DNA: TGTGCCAGTACCCCCCCTCGGGGTAGCTCTGGAAACACCATATATTTT. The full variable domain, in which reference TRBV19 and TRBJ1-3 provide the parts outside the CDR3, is DGGITQSPKYLFRKEGQNVTLSCEQNLNHDAMYWYRQDPGQGLRLIYYSQIVNDFQKGDIAEGYSVSREKKESFPLTVTSAQKNPTAFYLCASTPPRGSSGNTIYFGEGSWLTVV.

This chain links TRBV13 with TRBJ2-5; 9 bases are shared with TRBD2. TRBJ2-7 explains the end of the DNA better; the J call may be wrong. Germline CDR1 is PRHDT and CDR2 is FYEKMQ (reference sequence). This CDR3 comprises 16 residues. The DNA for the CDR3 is TGTGCCAGCAGCTTAGAAGGGCGGGGGGGCCCCTACGAGCAGTACTTC. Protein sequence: CASSLEGRGGPYEQYF.

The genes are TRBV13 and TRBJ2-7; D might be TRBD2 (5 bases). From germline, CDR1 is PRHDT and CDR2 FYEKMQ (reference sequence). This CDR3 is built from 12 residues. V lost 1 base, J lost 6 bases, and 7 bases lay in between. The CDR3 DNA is TGTGCCAGCAGCTTAGAAGGAGGCGAGCAGTACTTC. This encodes CASSLEGGEQYF.

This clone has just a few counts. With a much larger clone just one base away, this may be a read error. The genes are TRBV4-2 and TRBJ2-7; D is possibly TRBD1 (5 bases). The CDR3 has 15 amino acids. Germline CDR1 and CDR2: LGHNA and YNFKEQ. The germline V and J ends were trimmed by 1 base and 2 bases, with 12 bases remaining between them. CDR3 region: CASSQVSQGTYEQYF. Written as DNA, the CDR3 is TGTGCCAGCAGCCAAGTTAGTCAGGGTACCTACGAGCAGTACTTC.

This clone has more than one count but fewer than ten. The CDR3 DNA sequence: TGTGCCAGCAGTTACGGGGGCCCCAATCAGCCCCAGCATTTT. Residues: CASSYGGPNQPQHF. The chain joins TRBV6-5 to TRBJ1-5; a possible D gene is TRBD1 (6 bases). The V gene lost 2 bases and the J gene lost 3 bases, with 8 bases spanning the gap. CDR1 MNHEY and CDR2 SVGAGI come from the germline V gene. The CDR3 runs 14 residues.